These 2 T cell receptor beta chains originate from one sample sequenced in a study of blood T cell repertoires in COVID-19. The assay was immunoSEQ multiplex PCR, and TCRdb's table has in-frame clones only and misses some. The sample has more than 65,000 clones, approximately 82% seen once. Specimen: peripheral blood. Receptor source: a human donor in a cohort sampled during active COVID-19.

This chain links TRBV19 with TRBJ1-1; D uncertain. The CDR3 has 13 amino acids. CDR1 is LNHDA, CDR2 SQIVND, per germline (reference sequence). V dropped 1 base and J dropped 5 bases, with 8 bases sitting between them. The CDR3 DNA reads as TGTGCCAGTAGTATAGCCTCGGGAACTGAAGCTTTCTTT. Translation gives CASSIASGTEAFF. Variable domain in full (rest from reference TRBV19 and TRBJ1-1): DGGITQSPKYLFRKEGQNVTLSCEQNLNHDAMYWYRQDPGQGLRLIYYSQIVNDFQKGDIAEGYSVSREKKESFPLTVTSAQKNPTAFYLCASSIASGTEAFFGQGTRLTVV.

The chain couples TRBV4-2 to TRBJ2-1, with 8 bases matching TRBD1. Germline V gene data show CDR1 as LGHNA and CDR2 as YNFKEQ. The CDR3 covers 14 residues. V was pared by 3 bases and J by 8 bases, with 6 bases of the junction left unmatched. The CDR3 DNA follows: TGTGCCAGCAGCCACCCCAGGGGGCGGGATGAGCAGTTCTTC. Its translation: CASSHPRGRDEQFF.